The 17 T cell receptor beta chains below were found in one sample sequenced in a study of memory CD4+ T cells and cytomegalovirus serostatus. Using immunoSEQ multiplex PCR, the repertoire was profiled, and TCRdb retains in-frame clones only, with some absent. This table has about 82,000 clones, 80% appearing once. Single viable CD3+CD4+CD8-CD45RO+ cells were sorted as the memory CD4+ T cells. Source material: memory CD4+ T cells from blood. These receptors all stem from an adult in good health and CMV-seronegative.

The genes are TRBV30 and TRBJ1-5; 11 nucleotides align to TRBD1. V shed 1 base, J shed 8 bases, and the junction held 4 bases outside the gene matches. The CDR3 is made up of 14 amino acids. In germline, CDR1 is GTSNPN, CDR2 SVGIG (reference sequence). CDR3: CAWSAGTGGKPQHF. The CDR3 DNA sequence: TGTGCCTGGAGTGCAGGGACAGGGGGGAAGCCCCAGCATTTT.

The J gene is TRBJ2-7, the V gene TRBV19; D ambiguous. This CDR3 contains 12 residues. Trimming removed 4 bases from V and 3 bases from J, with 7 bases in between. Germline CDR1 reads LNHDA; CDR2 reads SQIVND (reference sequence). The CDR3 sequence is CASSSPLYEQYF. The DNA for the CDR3 is TGTGCCAGTAGTAGCCCACTCTACGAGCAGTACTTC.

This clone was observed a handful of times. The genes are TRBV30 and TRBJ2-2; D gene ambiguous. The CDR3 loop spans 13 amino acids. V lost 0 bases, J lost 3 bases, and 5 bases lay in between. Germline V gene data show CDR1 as GTSNPN and CDR2 as SVGIG (reference sequence). The CDR3 DNA is TGTGCCTGGAGTGTAGGCTACACCGGGGAGCTGTTTTTT. Protein: CAWSVGYTGELFF.

The chain uses TRBV30 and TRBJ1-4; D is uncertain. CDR3 length: 11 amino acids. V lost 3 bases to trimming and J lost 7 bases, with 6 bases between them. Germline values: CDR1 GTSNPN, CDR2 SVGIG (reference sequence). The CDR3 here is CAWRTLEKLFF. DNA of the CDR3: TGTGCCTGGAGGACACTTGAAAAACTGTTTTTT.

DNA for the CDR3: TGTGCCAGCGGCGGGAGAGAGACCCAGTACTTC. Residues: CASGGRETQYF. The rearrangement uses TRBV27 and TRBJ2-5; 7 bases match TRBD2. The junction had 1 base not matched to a gene; V was cut back by 8 bases and J by 4 bases. Germline CDR1 reads MNHEY; CDR2 reads SMNVEV (reference sequence). The CDR3 sequence is 11 residues long.

This clone was detected only a few times. The chain combines TRBV2 with TRBJ2-6; D ambiguous. This CDR3 has 14 residues. Germline assignment: CDR1 SNHLY and CDR2 FYNNEI. The V gene lost 5 bases and the J gene lost 1 base, with 6 bases spanning the gap. The CDR3 here is CASSLRSGANVLTF. As DNA, the CDR3 is TGTGCCAGCAGTCTCAGGTCTGGGGCCAACGTCCTGACTTTC.

The rearrangement joins TRBV7-9 to TRBJ2-2; D remains ambiguous. The CDR3 spans 15 residues. Per germline, CDR1 SEHNR and CDR2 FQNEAQ (reference sequence). The germline V and J ends were trimmed by 1 base and 1 base, with 7 bases remaining between them. In DNA, the CDR3 is TGTGCCAGCAGCTTAGACCTAGGGAACACCGGGGAGCTGTTTTTT. It is translated as CASSLDLGNTGELFF.

This clone showed up just a few times. For the CDR3, the DNA is TGTGCCCTACTACCCGGGACGTCCCTGAACACTGAAGCTTTCTTT. It codes for CALLPGTSLNTEAFF. The J gene is TRBJ1-1, the V gene TRBV30, with D tentatively TRBD1 (5 bases). V shed 8 bases and J shed 0 bases, with 19 bases lying between them. This CDR3 spans 15 amino acids. In germline, CDR1 is GTSNPN, CDR2 SVGIG (reference sequence).

The rearrangement joins TRBV7-9 to TRBJ2-7, with a possible D match to TRBD1 (5 bases). The length of the CDR3 is 15 residues. Trimming stripped 5 bases from V and 1 base from J, with 15 bases between. Germline V lookup: CDR1 SEHNR, CDR2 FQNEAQ (reference sequence). CDR3 protein: CASSLLGLWSYEQYF. CDR3 in DNA: TGTGCCAGCAGCCTTTTGGGGCTTTGGTCCTACGAGCAGTACTTC.

The chain combines TRBV11-2 with TRBJ1-2; a weak D match, TRBD1 (5 bases). V was trimmed by 5 bases and J by 3 bases, leaving 13 bases between them. CDR3 length: 14 amino acids. Germline CDR1 is SGHAT and CDR2 is FQNNGV. CDR3 nucleotide sequence: TGTGCCAGCAGCCCGCTGACAGATTACTATGGCTACACCTTC. This translates into CASSPLTDYYGYTF.

The rearrangement links TRBV19 to TRBJ1-6, with 7 bases fitting TRBD1. Germline trimming cut 4 bases from V and 3 bases from J; bases unmatched to any gene: 3. The CDR3 length is 15 residues. The germline V gene encodes CDR1 LNHDA and CDR2 SQIVND (reference sequence). For the CDR3, the DNA is TGTGCCAGTAGTACCGGGACAGTCTATAATTCACCCCTCCACTTT. The encoded protein is CASSTGTVYNSPLHF. The complete variable domain, with remaining parts taken from reference TRBV19 and TRBJ1-6, reads DGGITQSPKYLFRKEGQNVTLSCEQNLNHDAMYWYRQDPGQGLRLIYYSQIVNDFQKGDIAEGYSVSREKKESFPLTVTSAQKNPTAFYLCASSTGTVYNSPLHFGNGTRLTVT.

The gene calls are TRBV5-4 and TRBJ1-6; D possibly corresponds to TRBD1 (6 bases). V lost 0 bases, J lost 13 bases, and 14 bases lay in between. The CDR3 is 14 residues long. Germline V gene lookup returns CDR1 SGHNT and CDR2 YYREEE (reference sequence). The CDR3 region is CASSLVKGQSPLHF. Here the CDR3 DNA reads TGTGCCAGCAGCTTGGTAAAGGGACAATCGCCCCTCCACTTT.

The chain employs TRBV7-2 and TRBJ1-2; the D gene is possibly TRBD1 (5 bases). CDR3 size: 12 residues. Germline V lookup: CDR1 SGHTA, CDR2 FQGNSA. V shed 1 base and J shed 6 bases, with 6 bases lying between them. The CDR3 sequence is CASSLGGDGYTF. CDR3 DNA: TGTGCCAGCAGCTTAGGAGGGGATGGCTACACCTTC.

The CDR3 bases are TGTGCCAGCAGTCGACAGGGCTCCTACGAGCAGTACTTC. It yields the protein CASSRQGSYEQYF. V is TRBV5-6 and J is TRBJ2-7; TRBD1 agrees at 7 bases. This CDR3 is 13 amino acids long. The junction had 2 bases not matched to a gene; V was cut back by 5 bases and J by 0 bases. CDR1 is SGHDT, CDR2 YYEEEE, per germline.

The CDR3 DNA reads as TGCGCCAGCAGCCCTAGGACGGGGGGACTATATGGCTACACCTTC. It specifies CASSPRTGGLYGYTF. The chain carries TRBV4-3 and TRBJ1-2; possible D gene TRBD1, 5 bases. Germline CDR1 and CDR2: LGHNA and YSLEER. The CDR3 is 15 residues long. The ends were cut back, 4 bases at V and 5 bases at J, with 17 bases in the middle.

This chain links TRBV7-8 with TRBJ2-7, with D perhaps given as TRBD1 or TRBD2 (7 bases each). Germline CDR1 is SGHVS and CDR2 is FQNEAQ. The CDR3 runs 14 residues. V shed 9 bases and J shed 6 bases, with 21 bases lying between them. The CDR3 reads CASDTGEGLAEQYF. In nucleotides, the CDR3 is TGTGCCAGTGATACAGGGGAGGGGCTGGCCGAGCAGTACTTC.

The gene calls are TRBV18 and TRBJ2-1; no definite D call. Germline loops: CDR1 KGHSH, CDR2 LQKENI. The CDR3 sequence is 15 residues long. The ends were cut back, 3 bases at V and 0 bases at J, with 9 bases in the middle. The CDR3 loop reads CASSPLDSSYNEQFF. The CDR3 DNA follows: TGTGCCAGCTCACCCCTTGACTCCTCCTACAATGAGCAGTTCTTC.